This T cell receptor beta chain was retrieved from a study of beta chain features in type 1 diabetes. The study's findings and limits: Type 1 diabetes patients had VDJ junctions that carried fewer insertions and more deletions. Among all four CD4+ subsets, Type 1 diabetes patients had TCRB CDR3s that were moderately but significantly shorter.

Concerning this clone itself: Its antigen remains unknown.

Reverse transcription of all isolated RNA meant that expressed TCRB transcripts were sequenced. This table comes from immunoSEQ multiplex PCR, and its TCRdb copy is limited to in-frame clones, with some not included. The table has more than 550,000 clones, more than 13% seen once. Between the trimmed V and J ends, which lost 2 bases and 1 base, there was a span of 15 bases. The CDR3 sequence is 17 residues long. Germline V gene data show CDR1 as KGHSH and CDR2 as LQKENI. The chain has TRBV18 and TRBJ2-1; D unclear. Sequencing input: naive CD4+ T cells from blood. The clonotype originates from a man aged 18 to 29 with type 1 diabetes. CDR3 residues: CASSPRPPQQSYNEQFF. The DNA of the CDR3 is TGTGCCAGCTCACCAAGGCCCCCTCAGCAATCCTACAATGAGCAGTTCTTC.